This T cell receptor (beta chain) was profiled in a study of identical twins. The germline gives CDR1 SGHRS, CDR2 YFSETQ. The CDR3 covers 14 residues. V lost 3 bases, J lost 1 base, and 10 bases lay in between. Via MiXCR, TCRdb re-called the 5' RACE reads, giving one row per CDR3 protein. The data show more than 650,000 distinct CDR3 sequences, approximately 6% seen once. Study-level points and caveats: Memory repertoires lacked the insertion deficit that abundant cord blood beta clonotypes showed.

This clonotype has more than one count but fewer than ten. Its antigen is still unknown. The sequenced material came from naive T cells sorted from blood. The chain joins TRBV5-1 to TRBJ1-1; D might be TRBD1 (5 bases). This receptor was taken from a man aged 18 to 35 in good health. CDR3 DNA: TGCGCCAGCAGCTGGGACGGAAAGAACACTGAAGCTTTCTTT. Protein: CASSWDGKNTEAFF.